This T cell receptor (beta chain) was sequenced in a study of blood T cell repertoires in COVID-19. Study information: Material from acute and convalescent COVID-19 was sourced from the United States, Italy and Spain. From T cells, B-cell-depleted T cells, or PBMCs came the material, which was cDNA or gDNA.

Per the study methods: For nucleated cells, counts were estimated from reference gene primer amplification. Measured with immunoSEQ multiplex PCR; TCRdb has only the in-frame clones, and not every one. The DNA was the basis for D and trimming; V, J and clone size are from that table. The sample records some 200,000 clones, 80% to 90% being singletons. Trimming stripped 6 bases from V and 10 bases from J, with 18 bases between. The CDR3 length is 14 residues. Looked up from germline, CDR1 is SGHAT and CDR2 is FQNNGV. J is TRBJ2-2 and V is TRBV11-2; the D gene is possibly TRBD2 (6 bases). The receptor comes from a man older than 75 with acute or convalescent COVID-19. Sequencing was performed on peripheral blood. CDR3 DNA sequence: TGTGCCAGCAGGCCGGCGGGGCGCGAGGCGGAGCTGTTTTTT. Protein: CASRPAGREAELFF.